This T cell receptor (beta chain) was identified in a study of OX40 agonist ivuxolimab in advanced cancers. Overall study context: Every 2 weeks, patients got intravenous ivuxolimab at one of six dose levels (0.01-10 mg/kg). Participants averaged approximately 60 years of age (range 23 to 79) and were 82.7% male. Broader study findings: The study found that CD8+ T cells averaged more expanded clones than CD4+.

Assay: immunoSEQ multiplex PCR; the TCRdb copy retains only in-frame clones and omits some. The data show tens of thousands of clones, 90% seen once. Concerning this clone itself: Its antigen remains unidentified.

Germline V gene sequence: CDR1 SGHVS, CDR2 FQNEAQ. Deletions cut 3 bases from V and 3 bases from J, with 14 bases between. The CDR3 consists of 15 residues. If patients had autoimmune disease history or systemic immunosuppression, they were excluded. This sequence joins TRBV7-8 and TRBJ1-2, with D maybe TRBD1 (5 bases). This sequence was found in an adult with an advanced solid tumor such as melanoma, head and neck, liver or kidney cancer. The material was CD4+ or CD8+ T cells sorted from blood, obtained in a trial of the OX40 agonist ivuxolimab. CDR3 region: CASSFQAGGDYGYTF. CDR3 in DNA: TGTGCCAGCAGCTTCCAAGCGGGGGGGGACTATGGCTACACCTTC.